The 32 T cell receptor beta chains in this list originate from one sample, sequenced in a study of shared clonotypes between healthy human individuals. The repertoire was sequenced with immunoSEQ multiplex PCR; TCRdb's copy has only in-frame clones and lacks some. Here the sample spans 2 million to 3 million clones, 93% being singletons. Specimen: naive CD4+ T cells from PBMCs. Subset meaning: CD45RA+ positively selected. The receptors stem from a man aged 18-30 years in good health. Some clones in this sample may be carry-over from other donors' samples.

The chain carries TRBV29-1 and TRBJ2-1, with D perhaps TRBD2 (6 bases). Germline CDR1 reads SQVTM; CDR2 reads ANQGSEA. The CDR3 sequence is 14 residues long. Trimming left V 4 bases short and J 1 base short, with 11 bases between. As DNA, the CDR3 is TGCAGCGTTGCCGGGAGATTGTCCTACAATGAGCAGTTCTTC. Translating gives CSVAGRLSYNEQFF.

A remark on this clone: At the DNA level, this CDR3 is encoded by other sequences in the same sample as well. The chain uses TRBV28 and TRBJ1-5; TRBD1 agrees at 8 bases. J was trimmed by 4 bases and V by 3 bases; bases with no gene match: 2. The CDR3 has 14 amino acids. The V gene's germline CDR1 is MDHEN and CDR2 SYDVKM. The CDR3 DNA reads as TGTGCCAGCAGTTTCGGACAGGGAAATCAGCCCCAGCATTTT. Protein product: CASSFGQGNQPQHF.

The chain combines TRBV28 with TRBJ1-4, with TRBD1 matching over 8 bases. Germline assignment: CDR1 MDHEN and CDR2 SYDVKM. The CDR3 runs 16 residues. V dropped 6 bases and J dropped 7; count of bases not matched to a gene: 13. Here the CDR3 reads CASSFAPQGVGEKLFF. The DNA for the CDR3 is TGTGCCAGCAGCTTCGCCCCACAGGGGGTAGGTGAAAAACTGTTTTTT.

V is TRBV2 and J is TRBJ2-2; perhaps TRBD1 as D (5 bases). Germline lookup yields CDR1 SNHLY and CDR2 FYNNEI. This CDR3 region has 15 residues. V was trimmed by 4 bases and J by 1 base, leaving 10 bases between them. The CDR3 loop is CASSGGGKNTGELFF. CDR3 nucleotide sequence: TGTGCCAGCAGTGGGGGCGGTAAGAACACCGGGGAGCTGTTTTTT.

The V and J genes are TRBV6-5 and TRBJ1-1, with a weak D call TRBD1 (5 bases). The V and J ends lost 5 bases and 0 bases respectively, with 10 bases between them. CDR1 is MNHEY, CDR2 SVGAGI, per germline. The length of the CDR3 is 14 residues. DNA of the CDR3: TGTGCCAGCAGTAAACAGGCCCTGAACACTGAAGCTTTCTTT. It codes for CASSKQALNTEAFF.

This clone has only a few counts. J is TRBJ1-1 and V is TRBV30; D may be TRBD1 (6 bases). V shed 3 bases and J shed 0 bases, with 14 bases lying between them. Germline CDR1 GTSNPN, CDR2 SVGIG (reference sequence). This CDR3 comprises 15 residues. The CDR3 region has the DNA TGTGCCTGGAGCGTCACCGGGACATTGAACACTGAAGCTTTCTTT. This sequence encodes CAWSVTGTLNTEAFF.

The chain joins TRBV7-2 to TRBJ2-4; D may correspond to TRBD1 or TRBD2 (5 bases each). The CDR3 length is 16 residues. CDR1 and CDR2 from the germline V gene are SGHTA and FQGNSA. V was clipped by 5 bases and J by 2 bases, with 16 bases between them. CDR3 nucleotides: TGTGCCAGCAGCCCGGGGCCCGGTCGGTCCAAAAACATTCAGTACTTC. This codes for CASSPGPGRSKNIQYF.

V gene TRBV28 combines with J gene TRBJ1-2; no definite D call. There are 13 residues in the CDR3. Germline CDR1 is MDHEN and CDR2 is SYDVKM. V was pared by 4 bases and J by 3 bases, with 9 bases between. CDR3 region: CASSWAQHYGYTF. The CDR3 DNA follows: TGTGCCAGCAGTTGGGCCCAGCACTATGGCTACACCTTC.

V is TRBV27 and J is TRBJ2-2, with D perhaps given as TRBD1 or TRBD2 (5 bases each). Germline assignment: CDR1 MNHEY and CDR2 SMNVEV (reference sequence). Trimming took off 5 bases at V and 6 bases at J, with 25 bases between the two ends. The CDR3 consists of 18 residues. The CDR3 DNA sequence: TGTGCCAGCAGTCCGCCGGGGCTACAGGATCCGCACTCCGGGGAGCTGTTTTTT. Amino acid sequence: CASSPPGLQDPHSGELFF.

The chain joins TRBV28 to TRBJ2-7; 8 bases are shared with TRBD2. The V gene's germline CDR1 is MDHEN and CDR2 SYDVKM. This CDR3 is 16 amino acids long. V lost 6 bases, J lost 4 bases, and 14 bases stayed unmatched. The chain's CDR3 is CASSPMTLAGDYEQYF. In DNA, the CDR3 is TGTGCCAGCAGCCCTATGACTCTAGCGGGCGATTACGAGCAGTACTTC.

A few counts support this clone. The chain employs TRBV30 and TRBJ1-1; D gene uncertain. Germline CDR1 reads GTSNPN; CDR2 reads SVGIG (reference sequence). The CDR3 is made up of 11 amino acids. Between the trimmed V and J ends, which lost 1 base and 7 bases, there was a span of 7 bases. CDR3: CAWSESGEAFF. The CDR3 bases are TGTGCCTGGAGTGAGTCCGGTGAAGCTTTCTTT. Drawing the rest from reference TRBV30 and TRBJ1-1, the complete variable domain is SQTIHQWPATLVQPVGSPLSLECTVEGTSNPNLYWYRQAAGRGLQLLFYSVGIGQISSEVPQNLSASRPQDRQFILSSKKLLLSDSGFYLCAWSESGEAFFGQGTRLTVV.

The V and J genes are TRBV2 and TRBJ2-3; D not resolved. The germline V gene has CDR1 SNHLY and CDR2 FYNNEI. The CDR3 is 16 residues long. The V end lost 4 bases, the J end lost 1 base, and 15 bases lay between the germline ends. The CDR3 protein is CASSVGTDHGTDTQYF. CDR3 DNA sequence: TGTGCCAGCAGTGTAGGAACGGATCATGGCACAGATACGCAGTATTTT.

With respect to this clone: This CDR3 is also generated by other DNA sequences in the sample. This sequence joins TRBV18 and TRBJ2-1; the D gene is possibly TRBD2 (5 bases). The CDR3 totals 13 residues. Germline CDR1 is KGHSH and CDR2 is LQKENI. Between the trimmed V and J ends, which lost 3 bases and 7 bases, there was a span of 10 bases. This CDR3 reads CASSPPGLNEQFF. The CDR3, as DNA: TGTGCCAGCTCACCCCCGGGGTTGAATGAGCAGTTCTTC. The whole variable domain, filled in from reference TRBV18 and TRBJ2-1, reads NAGVMQNPRHLVRRRGQEARLRCSPMKGHSHVYWYRQLPEEGLKFMVYLQKENIIDESGMPKERFSAEFPKEGPSILRIQQVVRGDSAAYFCASSPPGLNEQFFGPGTRLTVL.

V gene TRBV5-4 combines with J gene TRBJ2-1; 8 bases agree with TRBD2. CDR1 and CDR2 (germline): SGHNT, YYREEE (reference sequence). J was trimmed by 5 bases and V by 2 bases; bases with no gene match: 6. The CDR3 has 15 amino acids. CDR3 DNA: TGTGCCAGCAGCTTCGGAGGGGGACTAGACAATGAGCAGTTCTTC. Protein sequence: CASSFGGGLDNEQFF.

CDR3 DNA: TGTGCCAGCAGTGACCCCGGGACCGTTACTACCTACGAGCAGTACTTC. This encodes CASSDPGTVTTYEQYF. The chain couples TRBV2 to TRBJ2-7; D is possibly TRBD1 or TRBD2 (5 bases each). The CDR3 consists of 16 residues. The germline V gene has CDR1 SNHLY and CDR2 FYNNEI. The V gene lost 3 bases and the J gene lost 2 bases, with 17 bases spanning the gap.

The genes are TRBV9 and TRBJ2-1; D is perhaps TRBD1 or TRBD2 (6 bases each). Germline CDR1 and CDR2: SGDLS and YYNGEE. The CDR3 spans 15 residues. Trimming removed 0 bases from V and 6 bases from J, with 13 bases in between. Here the CDR3 DNA reads TGTGCCAGCAGCGTAGGGGGGGCGCAGGTCAATGAGCAGTTCTTC. Its protein is CASSVGGAQVNEQFF.

This clone occurred once. Different DNA sequences within this sample yield the same CDR3. The chain links TRBV5-1 to TRBJ2-1, with 7 bases identical to TRBD2. CDR3 length: 15 residues. Germline V gives CDR1 SGHRS, CDR2 YFSETQ. The junction had 2 bases not matched to a gene; V was cut back by 0 bases and J by 2 bases. DNA for the CDR3: TGCGCCAGCAGCTTGGAAGCGGGGCCCTACAATGAGCAGTTCTTC. Translating it yields CASSLEAGPYNEQFF.

The chain carries TRBV6-5 and TRBJ2-2; D is ambiguous. Germline-derived CDR1 and CDR2 are MNHEY and SVGAGI. The CDR3 spans 12 residues. V gave up 1 base and J gave up 7 bases, with 4 bases separating them. The CDR3 is CASSYFVGELFF. As DNA, the CDR3 is TGTGCCAGCAGTTACTTCGTCGGGGAGCTGTTTTTT.

The chain has TRBV7-9 and TRBJ2-3; D possibly matches TRBD1 or TRBD2 (6 bases each). CDR3 length equals 16 residues. Trimming cost V 1 base and J 4 bases, with 15 bases left between them. Germline lookup yields CDR1 SEHNR and CDR2 FQNEAQ (reference sequence). The CDR3 DNA follows: TGTGCCAGCAGCTTAGATTGGGGGGCACCCGCAGATACGCAGTATTTT. This translates into CASSLDWGAPADTQYF.

This sequence joins TRBV28 and TRBJ2-4; no reliable D call. Germline CDR1 reads MDHEN; CDR2 reads SYDVKM. The CDR3 runs to 12 residues. Trimming took 10 bases from V and 3 from J, leaving 10 bases between them. The CDR3 reads CAIEEGKNIQYF. Written as DNA, the CDR3 is TGTGCCATCGAAGAAGGCAAAAACATTCAGTACTTC.

This clone was seen just once. This rearrangement joins TRBV5-1 to TRBJ1-1; TRBD1 agrees at 10 bases. Unmatched junction bases numbered 9, after V lost 4 bases and J lost 6 bases. The CDR3 covers 15 residues. CDR1 SGHRS and CDR2 YFSETQ come from the germline V gene. In nucleotides, the CDR3 is TGCGCCAGCAGCCCCACCCCCGGGACAGGGGCTGAAGCTTTCTTT. Its translation is CASSPTPGTGAEAFF.

V and J are TRBV2 and TRBJ2-5; 8 bases match TRBD2. The CDR3 has 15 residues. The germline gives CDR1 SNHLY, CDR2 FYNNEI. V shed 3 bases and J 2 bases; nucleotides not matched to a gene: 5. CDR3 nucleotides: TGTGCCAGCAGTGACCGCGGGAGGATTCAAGAGACCCAGTACTTC. It translates to CASSDRGRIQETQYF.

The chain is built from TRBV7-2 and TRBJ2-1; 7 nucleotides line up with TRBD1. There are 15 residues in the CDR3. Germline V lookup: CDR1 SGHTA, CDR2 FQGNSA. V trimming: 8 bases; J trimming: 10 bases; junction bases outside the gene matches: 17. CDR3 in amino acids: CASRTSGQLMREQFF. The CDR3 DNA sequence: TGTGCCAGCCGGACATCGGGACAGCTCATGAGGGAGCAGTTCTTC.

The V call is TRBV10-1, the J call TRBJ2-7; 9 nucleotides agree with TRBD2. With 8 bases clipped from V and 3 bases from J, the junction kept 8 bases outside the gene matches. The CDR3 sequence is 14 residues long. Germline CDR1 is WNHNN and CDR2 is SYGVQD (reference sequence). For the CDR3, the DNA is TGCGCCAGCGCATCTAGCGGGGATCTCTACGAGCAGTACTTC. Translated, it gives CASASSGDLYEQYF.

The rearrangement uses TRBV5-4 and TRBJ1-6; 9 positions agree with TRBD1. V was pared by 3 bases and J by 1 base, with 8 bases of the junction left unmatched. This CDR3 is built from 18 residues. CDR1 is SGHNT, CDR2 YYREEE, per germline (reference sequence). CDR3 sequence (DNA): TGTGCCAGCAGCTATTCGGGACAGGGAAGTTCCTATAATTCACCCCTCCACTTT. Residues: CASSYSGQGSSYNSPLHF.

The chain is built from TRBV6-4 and TRBJ1-5; D remains ambiguous. The length of the CDR3 is 14 residues. With 1 base removed from V and 9 bases from J, the gap between germline ends came to 13 bases. CDR1 and CDR2 (germline): MRHNA, SNTAGT. Here the CDR3 DNA reads TGTGCCAGCAGTGACTTAGACGGCCCTTGGCCCCAGCATTTT. The encoded protein is CASSDLDGPWPQHF.

This clone was counted a single time. The J gene is TRBJ1-1, the V gene TRBV5-1, with D perhaps matching TRBD1 (6 bases). The CDR3 is 16 residues long. V was cut by 0 bases and J by 4 bases, with 16 bases left in between. The germline V gene encodes CDR1 SGHRS and CDR2 YFSETQ. CDR3 protein: CASSLEGVPSSTEAFF. The CDR3 DNA reads TGCGCCAGCAGCTTGGAGGGGGTCCCCAGTAGCACTGAAGCTTTCTTT.

The chain carries TRBV6-5 and TRBJ2-1; 9 bases are a match to TRBD2. The CDR3 is made up of 16 amino acids. The ends lost 0 bases at V and 5 bases at J; junction bases unmatched: 5. CDR1 is MNHEY and CDR2 is SVGAGI in the germline V gene. The CDR3 region is CASSYSGGRGDNEQFF. The CDR3 DNA reads as TGTGCCAGCAGTTACTCCGGCGGGAGGGGGGACAATGAGCAGTTCTTC.

This sequence joins TRBV19 and TRBJ2-7, with 8 bases identical to TRBD1. CDR3 length equals 14 residues. CDR1 LNHDA and CDR2 SQIVND come from the germline V gene (reference sequence). The V and J ends lost 5 bases and 5 bases, in that order; junction bases with no gene match: 8. CDR3: CASSPWTGNDEQYF. CDR3 sequence (DNA): TGTGCCAGTAGTCCATGGACAGGGAACGACGAGCAGTACTTC.

The J gene is TRBJ1-2, the V gene TRBV19; TRBD1 is a possible D gene (5 bases). Trimming stripped 11 bases from V and 4 bases from J, with 23 bases between. CDR3 length: 15 residues. Looked up from germline, CDR1 is LNHDA and CDR2 is SQIVND (reference sequence). CDR3 residues: CASHEGTQALYGYTF. As DNA, the CDR3 is TGTGCCTCCCATGAGGGGACGCAAGCTCTCTATGGCTACACCTTC. Drawing the rest from reference TRBV19 and TRBJ1-2, the complete variable domain is DGGITQSPKYLFRKEGQNVTLSCEQNLNHDAMYWYRQDPGQGLRLIYYSQIVNDFQKGDIAEGYSVSREKKESFPLTVTSAQKNPTAFYLCASHEGTQALYGYTFGSGTRLTVV.

V usage is TRBV6-6 and J usage is TRBJ1-5, with D hard to call. The V and J ends lost 5 bases and 0 bases respectively, with 11 bases between them. Germline-derived CDR1 and CDR2 are MNHNY and SVGAGI (reference sequence). There are 15 residues in the CDR3. As DNA, the CDR3 is TGTGCCAGCAGTATGAGTTGGAATAGCAATCAGCCCCAGCATTTT. Residues: CASSMSWNSNQPQHF.

This chain links TRBV7-6 with TRBJ1-1; D is ambiguous. Germline assignment: CDR1 SGHVS and CDR2 FNYEAQ. The CDR3 covers 14 residues. V was clipped by 5 bases and J by 6 bases, with 16 bases between them. CDR3 bases: TGTGCCAGCAGCGGATCGGGCTTGGTGGCTGAAGCTTTCTTT. Translated: CASSGSGLVAEAFF.